This T cell receptor (beta chain) was sequenced for a study of T cell responses to AZD1222 COVID-19 vaccine. Profiling relied on immunoSEQ multiplex PCR, and the TCRdb table lists in-frame clones only, not all of them. Among about 110,000 clones listed, 70% to 90% were seen once. This CDR3 region has 16 residues. CDR1 SGHRS and CDR2 YFSETQ come from the germline V gene. The V and J ends lost 0 bases and 5 bases, in that order; junction bases with no gene match: 7. Second-dose intervals near 4 or 12 weeks were combined. The material sequenced was peripheral blood, taken 28 days after the second AZD1222 dose. The receptor comes from an adult who received the AZD1222 COVID-19 vaccine. The chain links TRBV5-1 to TRBJ1-1, with 10 bases identical to TRBD1. CDR3 protein: CASSLETGGAVTEAFF. The CDR3 coding sequence is TGCGCCAGCAGCTTGGAGACAGGGGGCGCAGTGACTGAAGCTTTCTTT.